Each of the 10 T cell receptor beta chains below was sequenced from the same sample in a study of monozygotic twins with inflammatory bowel disease. TCRdb re-called the 5' RACE reads; one entry per CDR3 protein, DNA not given. Recorded for this sample: under 150,000 distinct CDR3 sequences. The material sequenced was blood. The source of these receptors is a human donor with ulcerative colitis or Crohn's disease, or a healthy co-twin of an affected twin (not recorded which).

This chain uses TRBV20-1 with TRBJ2-3; TCRdb calls TRBD1, which cannot be checked without DNA. CDR1 is DFQATT and CDR2 is SNEGSKA in the germline V gene (reference sequence). This CDR3 has 17 residues. The CDR3 is CSARDVGWGGTTDTQYF.

This chain connects TRBV21-1 to TRBJ2-5; TCRdb reports TRBD1, a call that lacks DNA to check it against. TRBV21-1 is a pseudogene. This CDR3 region has 15 residues. The CDR3 region is CASSKRAGTGETQYF.

The rearrangement links TRBV20-1 to TRBJ2-7; as DNA is missing, the TRBD1 call by TCRdb cannot be tested. The CDR3 sequence is 14 residues long. Looked up from germline, CDR1 is DFQATT and CDR2 is SNEGSKA (reference sequence). This CDR3 is CSAYGRGRNYEQYF.

This CDR3 reads CASSLDRRSSYNSPLHF. The genes are TRBV11-2 and TRBJ1-6. The CDR3 loop spans 17 amino acids. Germline CDR1 SGHAT, CDR2 FQNNGV.

V gene TRBV3-1 combines with J gene TRBJ2-1; TCRdb outputs TRBD2, but without DNA this stays unchecked. CDR1 and CDR2 from the germline V gene are LGHDT and YNNKEL (reference sequence). The CDR3 extends over 14 amino acids. The CDR3 region is CASSRRGGRDEQFF.

The chain's CDR3 is CSARDPQVGSNQPQHF. The chain recombines TRBV20-1 with TRBJ1-5. Germline CDR1 DFQATT, CDR2 SNEGSKA (reference sequence). The CDR3 length is 16 residues.

The J gene is TRBJ1-1, the V gene TRBV20-1. Germline V gene data show CDR1 as DFQATT and CDR2 as SNEGSKA (reference sequence). CDR3 length: 14 amino acids. The CDR3 here is CSAYFRIREYEAFF.

The chain couples TRBV4-1 to TRBJ2-1; TCRdb names TRBD1, which stays unverified in the absence of DNA. Germline V CDR1 and CDR2: MGHRA, YSYEKL. The length of the CDR3 is 14 residues. CDR3 sequence: CASSPSGGYNEQFF.

The chain employs TRBV12-3 or TRBV12-4 and TRBJ2-7; TCRdb gives TRBD1 as the D gene, but with no DNA this cannot be confirmed. The CDR3 extends over 14 amino acids. The CDR3 spells CASRLGTGPYEQYF.

V usage is TRBV20-1 and J usage is TRBJ2-1; TCRdb proposes TRBD1, but this gene call is untestable without DNA. The length of the CDR3 is 14 residues. From germline, CDR1 is DFQATT and CDR2 SNEGSKA (reference sequence). The CDR3 loop is CSASSRQGTNEQFF.